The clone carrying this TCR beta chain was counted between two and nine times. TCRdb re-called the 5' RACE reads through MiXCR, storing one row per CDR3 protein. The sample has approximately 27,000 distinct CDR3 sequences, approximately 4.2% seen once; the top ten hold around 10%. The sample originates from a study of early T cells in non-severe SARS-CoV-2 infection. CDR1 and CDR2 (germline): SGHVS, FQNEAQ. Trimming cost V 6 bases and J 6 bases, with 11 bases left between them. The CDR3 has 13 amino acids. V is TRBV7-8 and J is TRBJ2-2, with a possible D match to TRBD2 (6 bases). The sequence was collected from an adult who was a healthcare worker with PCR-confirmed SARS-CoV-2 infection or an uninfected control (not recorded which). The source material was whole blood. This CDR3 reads CASRPSSAGELFF. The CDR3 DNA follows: TGTGCCAGCAGACCATCTAGCGCCGGGGAGCTGTTTTTT.